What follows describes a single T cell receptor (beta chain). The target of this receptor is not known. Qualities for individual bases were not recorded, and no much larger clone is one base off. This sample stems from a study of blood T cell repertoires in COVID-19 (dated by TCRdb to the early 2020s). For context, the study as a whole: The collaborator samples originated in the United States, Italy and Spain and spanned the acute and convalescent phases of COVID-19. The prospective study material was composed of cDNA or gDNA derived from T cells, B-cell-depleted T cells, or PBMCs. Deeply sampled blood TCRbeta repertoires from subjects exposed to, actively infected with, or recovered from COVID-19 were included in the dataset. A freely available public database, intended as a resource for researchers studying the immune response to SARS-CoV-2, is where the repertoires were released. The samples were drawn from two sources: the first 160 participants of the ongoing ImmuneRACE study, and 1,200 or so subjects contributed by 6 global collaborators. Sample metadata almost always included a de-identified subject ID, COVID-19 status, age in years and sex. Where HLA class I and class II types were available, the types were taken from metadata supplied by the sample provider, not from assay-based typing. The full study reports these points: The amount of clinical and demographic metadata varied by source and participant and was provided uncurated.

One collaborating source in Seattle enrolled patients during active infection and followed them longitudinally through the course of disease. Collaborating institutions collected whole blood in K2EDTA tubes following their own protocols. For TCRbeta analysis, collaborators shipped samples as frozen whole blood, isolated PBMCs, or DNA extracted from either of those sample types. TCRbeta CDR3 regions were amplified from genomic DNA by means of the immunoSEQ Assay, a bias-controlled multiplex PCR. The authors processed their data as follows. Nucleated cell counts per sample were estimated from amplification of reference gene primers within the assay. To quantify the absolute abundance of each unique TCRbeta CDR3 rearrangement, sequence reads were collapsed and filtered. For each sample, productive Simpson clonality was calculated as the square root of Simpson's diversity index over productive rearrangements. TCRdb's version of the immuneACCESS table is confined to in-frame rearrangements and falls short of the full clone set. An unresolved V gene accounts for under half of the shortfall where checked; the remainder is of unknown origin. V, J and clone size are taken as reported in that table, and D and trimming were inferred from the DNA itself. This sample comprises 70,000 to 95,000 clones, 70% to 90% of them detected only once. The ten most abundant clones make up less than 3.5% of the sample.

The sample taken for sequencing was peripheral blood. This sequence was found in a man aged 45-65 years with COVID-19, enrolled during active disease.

Here the CDR3 is given as CASSKAAGGAGKANYGYTF. The DNA sequence follows: TGTGCCAGCAGCAAAGCGGCAGGCGGGGCAGGGAAAGCTAACTATGGCTACACCTTC. This chain joins TRBV21-1 to TRBJ1-2. TRBV21-1 is an annotated pseudogene. The CDR3 contains 19 residues, cysteine and phenylalanine counted. CDR3 DNA is the only sequence kept; it has 57 bases, read in frame from the first base.